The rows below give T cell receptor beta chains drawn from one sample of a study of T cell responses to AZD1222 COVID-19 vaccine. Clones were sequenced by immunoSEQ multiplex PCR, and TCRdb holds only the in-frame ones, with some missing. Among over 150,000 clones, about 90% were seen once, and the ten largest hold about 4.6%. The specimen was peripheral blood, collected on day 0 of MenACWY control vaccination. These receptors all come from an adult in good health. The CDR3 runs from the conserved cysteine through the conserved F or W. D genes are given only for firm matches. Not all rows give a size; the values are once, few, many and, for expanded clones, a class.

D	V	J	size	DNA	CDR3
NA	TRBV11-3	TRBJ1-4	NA	TGTGCCAGCAGCGCCAACAGAGGTGAAAAACTGTTTTTT	CASSANRGEKLFF
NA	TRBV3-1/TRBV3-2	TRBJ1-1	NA	TGTGCCAGCAGCCAAGGGTGGACTGAAGCTTTCTTT	CASSQGWTEAFF
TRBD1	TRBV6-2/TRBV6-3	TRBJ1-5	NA	TGTGCCAGCAGCCAGGGACAGGGGGCGAGGCAGCCCCAGCATTTT	CASSQGQGARQPQHF
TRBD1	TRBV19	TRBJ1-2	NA	TGTGCCAGTACCCCCGACAGGGTCAACTATGGCTACACCTTC	CASTPDRVNYGYTF
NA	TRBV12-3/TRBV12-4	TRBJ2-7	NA	TGTGCCAGCAAGGGGGAGGGCCTGGACGAGCAGTACTTC	CASKGEGLDEQYF
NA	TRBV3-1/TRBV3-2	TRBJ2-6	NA	TGTGCCAGCAGCCCTTGGGGGACCGGGCCCTCTGGGGCCAACGTCCTGACTTTC	CASSPWGTGPSGANVLTF
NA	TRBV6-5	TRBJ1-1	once	TGTGCCAGCAGACCCCCCGGACAAGGGAATGCTTTCTTT	CASRPPGQGNAFF
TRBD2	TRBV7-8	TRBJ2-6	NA	TGTGCCAGCAGCCCCGCTAGCGGGAAGGTCTCCGGGGCCAACGTCCTGACTTTC	CASSPASGKVSGANVLTF
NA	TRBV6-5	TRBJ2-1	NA	TGTGCCAGCAGCGAGGACTTTTTATCCTACAATGAGCAGTTCTTC	CASSEDFLSYNEQFF
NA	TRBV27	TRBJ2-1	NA	TGTGCCAGCAGCCCGAGTCGGGGTGAGCAGTTCTTC	CASSPSRGEQFF
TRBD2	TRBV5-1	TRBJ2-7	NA	TGCGCCAGTAGGGGACTAGCGGGAGGGAACGACGAGCAGTACTTC	CASRGLAGGNDEQYF
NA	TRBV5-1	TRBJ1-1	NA	TGCGCCAGCAGCTTGGCGGTGGGGAACACTGAAGCTTTCTTT	CASSLAVGNTEAFF
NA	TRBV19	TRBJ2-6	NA	TGTGCCAGTAGTATAGAAGGGACTGGGGCCAACGTCCTGACTTTC	CASSIEGTGANVLTF
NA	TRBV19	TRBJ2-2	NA	TGTGCCAGTAGACTAGCAGGTGGCGGGGAGCTGTTTTTT	CASRLAGGGELFF
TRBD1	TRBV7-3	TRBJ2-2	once	TGTGCCAGCAGCCAGGACAGGGTTTCAGGCTTCACCGGGGAGCTGTTTTTT	CASSQDRVSGFTGELFF
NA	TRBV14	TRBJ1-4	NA	TGTGCCAGCAGCCAAGATCTCAGGATGGGGCAACTGTTTTTT	CASSQDLRMGQLFF
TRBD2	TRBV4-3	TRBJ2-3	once	TGCGCCAGCAGCCAAGGGGCGGGACTAGCGGGGGATACGCAGTATTTT	CASSQGAGLAGDTQYF
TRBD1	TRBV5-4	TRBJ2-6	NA	TGTGCCAGCAGCCCTACAGGGGGCTTCTCTGGGGCCAACGTCCTGACTTTC	CASSPTGGFSGANVLTF
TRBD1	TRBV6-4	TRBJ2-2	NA	TGTGCCAGCAGTGACACAGGGACAGGGGCCGACACCGGGGAGCTGTTTTTT	CASSDTGTGADTGELFF
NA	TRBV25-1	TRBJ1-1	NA	TGTGCCAGCAGTAGGGGTTTAGGTTTCGCTGAAGCTTTCTTT	CASSRGLGFAEAFF
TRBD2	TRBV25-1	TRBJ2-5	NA	TGTGCCAGCACCCCGTGGGGGGGAGAGACCCAGTACTTC	CASTPWGGETQYF
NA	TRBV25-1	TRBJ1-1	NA	TGTGCCAGCTCTCCTGCCCTCACAGGTCTGCTCACTGAAGCTTTCTTT	CASSPALTGLLTEAFF
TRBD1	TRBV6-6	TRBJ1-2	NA	TGTGCCAGCACCTCGGGACAGGGGCCCCGCGACACCTTC	CASTSGQGPRDTF
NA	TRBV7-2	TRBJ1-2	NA	TGTGCCAGCAGCTTAGCGGGGTGGGATGGCTACACCTTC	CASSLAGWDGYTF
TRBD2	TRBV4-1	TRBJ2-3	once	TGCGCCAGCAGCCAAGATTCCGGGTCGGCGGGAGGATCAGATACGCAGTATTTT	CASSQDSGSAGGSDTQYF
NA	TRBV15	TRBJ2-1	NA	TGTGCCACCAGCAGAGCAAACCGGGGGTGGGACCTGAGCTCCTACAATGAGCAGTTCTTC	CATSRANRGWDLSSYNEQFF